This TCR beta chain was sequenced during a study of cytomegalovirus exposure and HLA in healthy donors. Study-level information: Samples from HLA-typed donors yielded 65 million to 85 million unique TCRs in an early data release.

Regarding the study as a whole: At a 0.05 false discovery rate, a later analysis found around 17,000 TCR beta sequences to be associated with HLA alleles.

CDR3 size: 13 residues. Germline CDR1 reads SQVTM; CDR2 reads ANQGSEA. Trimming removed 4 bases from V and 0 bases from J, with 7 bases in between. A note on this clone: What it binds is unknown.

60 Vbeta and 13 Jbeta primers were used in PCR. Libraries were prepared by immunoSEQ multiplex PCR; TCRdb keeps only in-frame clonotypes and omits some of them. The data contain about 190,000 clones, more than 70% of them singletons. The V and J genes are TRBV29-1 and TRBJ1-3, with D uncertain. The TCR originated in a woman in her 40s in good health and CMV-seronegative. The material sequenced was PBMCs. The CDR3 sequence: CSVVVSSGNTIYF. DNA of the CDR3: TGCAGCGTTGTGGTTAGCTCTGGAAACACCATATATTTT.